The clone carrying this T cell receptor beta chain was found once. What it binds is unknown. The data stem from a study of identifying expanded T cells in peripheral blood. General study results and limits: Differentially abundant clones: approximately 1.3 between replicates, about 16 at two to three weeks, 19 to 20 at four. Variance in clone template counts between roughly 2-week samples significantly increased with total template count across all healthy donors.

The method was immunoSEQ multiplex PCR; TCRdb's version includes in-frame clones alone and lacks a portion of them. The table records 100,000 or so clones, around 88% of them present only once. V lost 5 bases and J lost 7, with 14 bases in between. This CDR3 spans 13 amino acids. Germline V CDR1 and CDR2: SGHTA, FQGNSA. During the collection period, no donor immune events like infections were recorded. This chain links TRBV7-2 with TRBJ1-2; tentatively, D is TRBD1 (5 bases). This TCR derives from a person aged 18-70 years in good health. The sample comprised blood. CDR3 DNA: TGTGCCAGCAGCCCGGGGCGGCAGGGTGGCTACACCTTC. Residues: CASSPGRQGGYTF. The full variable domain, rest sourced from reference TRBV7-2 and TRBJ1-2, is GAGVSQSPSNKVTEKGKDVELRCDPISGHTALYWYRQSLGQGLEFLIYFQGNSAPDKSGLPSDRFSAERTGGSVSTLTIQRTQQEDSAVYLCASSPGRQGGYTFGSGTRLTVV.